The 20 T cell receptor beta chains below were found in one sample sequenced in a study of CD4 and CD8 cells across lung adenocarcinoma regions (dated by TCRdb to 2016 to 2018). Library construction relied on PCR. Instrument used: HiSeq X Ten. TCRdb cleaned the public reads at Q25 with fastp, built clones with MiXCR and kept in-frame beta chains. CDR3 protein duplicates are merged, each entry listing the most common genes and DNA. The sample records roughly 3,900 distinct CDR3 sequences, approximately 60% of which are singletons. The ten largest clonotypes hold less than 20% of the sample. The sequenced sample was CD4+ T cells from the center of a lung tumor. Explained via the paper, the cell subset or site label denotes: tumor center region. Source of these receptors: a male donor with lung adenocarcinoma. The CD4 and CD8 labels of this study may be unreliable.

V gene TRBV7-3 combines with J gene TRBJ2-1, with TRBD1 identical over 9 bases. The V segment lost 5 bases and the J segment 7 bases; nucleotides outside the gene matches: 9. Germline values: CDR1 SGHTA, CDR2 FQGTGA. CDR3 size: 15 residues. The CDR3 here is CASSPTGGAGNEQFF. The CDR3 coding sequence is TGTGCCAGCAGCCCTACAGGGGGCGCGGGGAATGAGCAGTTCTTC.

This chain connects TRBV6-1 to TRBJ2-1; D is perhaps TRBD1 or TRBD2 (6 bases each). Germline CDR1 and CDR2: MNHNS and SASEGT. The CDR3 is made up of 16 amino acids. V dropped 5 bases and J dropped 10 bases, with 24 bases sitting between them. The CDR3 loop reads CASSPLITGRGIEQFF. The DNA for the CDR3 is TGTGCCAGCAGTCCCCTTATAACAGGGCGCGGGATCGAGCAGTTCTTC.

This clonotype came up a few times. This chain links TRBV6-1 with TRBJ2-5; 12 bases agree with TRBD2. The end of the DNA is better explained by TRBJ2-7, so the J call may be wrong. CDR1 MNHNS and CDR2 SASEGT come from the germline V gene. CDR3 length: 15 amino acids. The CDR3 reads CASSESRTSGTEQYF. The CDR3, as DNA: TGTGCCAGCAGTGAATCCAGGACTAGCGGGACCGAGCAGTACTTC.

The chain is built from TRBV12-3 or TRBV12-4 and TRBJ1-2, with D tentatively TRBD1 (5 bases). With 5 bases removed from V and 4 bases from J, the gap between germline ends came to 8 bases. CDR3 length: 12 amino acids. The chain's CDR3 is CASSPGSYGYTF. The CDR3 nucleotides read TGTGCCAGCAGTCCAGGGTCCTATGGCTACACCTTC.

This clonotype was counted between two and nine times. The rearrangement links TRBV10-3 to TRBJ2-1, with D perhaps matching TRBD2 (6 bases). The J call may be wrong; the DNA end is better matched by TRBJ2-7. Germline V gene sequence: CDR1 ENHRY, CDR2 SYGVKD. The CDR3 covers 12 residues. The CDR3 loop reads CATSGRGWEQYF. The CDR3 coding sequence is TGTGCCACCTCCGGACGGGGGTGGGAGCAGTACTTC.

The V gene is TRBV7-8, the J gene TRBJ2-7; 14 nucleotides align to TRBD2. Judging by the DNA end, TRBJ2-5 fits better; the J call may be wrong. This CDR3 region has 17 residues. From germline, CDR1 is SGHVS and CDR2 FQNEAQ. The CDR3 is CASSLGGLAGVGETQYF. CDR3 nucleotide sequence: TGTGCCAGCAGCTTAGGGGGACTAGCGGGAGTAGGTGAGACCCAGTACTTC.

This sequence joins TRBV11-2 and TRBJ2-1; the match to TRBD2 covers 7 bases. From germline, CDR1 is SGHAT and CDR2 FQNNGV. The ends lost 7 bases at V and 9 bases at J; junction bases unmatched: 9. The CDR3 spans 13 residues. The CDR3 coding sequence is TGTGCCAGCATCCTGGGCGGGAGCGGTGAGCAGTTCTTC. It codes for CASILGGSGEQFF.

This CDR3 is CASSYSLLGRNYGYTF. The CDR3 region has the DNA TGTGCCAGCAGTTACTCTTTATTGGGCCGAAACTATGGCTACACCTTC. This sequence joins TRBV6-5 and TRBJ1-2; D gene unclear. Germline CDR1 and CDR2: MNHEY and SVGAGI. The CDR3 contains 16 residues. The V end lost 0 bases, the J end lost 2 bases, and 13 bases lay between the germline ends.

The V and J genes are TRBV6-1 and TRBJ2-7; D remains unclear. The CDR3 extends over 13 amino acids. The V gene's germline CDR1 is MNHNS and CDR2 SASEGT. Trimming cost V 6 bases and J 6 bases, with 15 bases left between them. The CDR3 DNA sequence: TGTGCCAGCAGGCCCCGTTATGTCGGCGAGCAGTACTTC. This gives the protein CASRPRYVGEQYF.

The V call is TRBV7-9, the J call TRBJ2-1; possible D gene TRBD1, 5 bases. There are 11 residues in the CDR3. Germline V CDR1 and CDR2: SEHNR, FQNEAQ (reference sequence). The germline V and J ends were trimmed by 5 bases and 15 bases, with 14 bases remaining between them. CDR3 in amino acids: CASSAQGSAFF. CDR3 coding DNA: TGTGCCAGCAGCGCCCAGGGTTCCGCGTTCTTC.

Comments on this clonotype: Possible read error: a much larger clone is one base away. The chain couples TRBV7-2 to TRBJ2-1; possible D gene TRBD2, 6 bases. V lost 3 bases, J lost 13 bases, and 16 bases lay in between. Germline V gene sequence: CDR1 SGHTA, CDR2 FQGNSA. This CDR3 contains 13 residues. DNA for the CDR3: TGTGCCAGCAGCTTGCTCTCAGGCGGGACCCAGTTCTTC. This gives the protein CASSLLSGGTQFF. The full variable domain, with the rest looked up from reference TRBV7-2 and TRBJ2-1, is GAGVSQSPSNKVTEKGKDVELRCDPISGHTALYWYRQSLGQGLEFLIYFQGNSAPDKSGLPSDRFSAERTGGSVSTLTIQRTQQEDSAVYLCASSLLSGGTQFFGPGTRLTVL.

This clonotype showed up just a few times. V usage is TRBV6-1 and J usage is TRBJ2-1, with 7 bases identical to TRBD2. CDR1 MNHNS and CDR2 SASEGT come from the germline V gene. Trimming cost V 6 bases and J 0 bases; bases outside gene matches: 5. The CDR3 extends over 15 amino acids. The CDR3: CASSVAGSSYNEQFF. The CDR3 region has the DNA TGTGCCAGCAGCGTAGCGGGCAGCTCCTACAATGAGCAGTTCTTC.

This clonotype was seen a handful of times. The chain recombines TRBV7-8 with TRBJ1-1; 10 bases map to TRBD1. The CDR3 spans 15 residues. The V and J ends lost 5 bases and 5 bases, in that order; junction bases with no gene match: 8. Germline CDR1 and CDR2: SGHVS and FQNEAQ. The CDR3 nucleotides are TGTGCCAGCAGCCCGAGAGGACAGGGGGGTACTGAAGCTTTCTTT. It encodes CASSPRGQGGTEAFF.

This clonotype occurred a few times. The rearrangement links TRBV6-1 to TRBJ2-3, with 12 bases identical to TRBD2. Germline-derived CDR1 and CDR2 are MNHNS and SASEGT. V gave up 4 bases and J gave up 7 bases; unmatched junction bases: 9. CDR3 length equals 16 residues. The CDR3 region is CASSGQGLAGRNTQYF. In DNA, the CDR3 is TGTGCCAGCAGTGGCCAAGGACTAGCGGGGAGAAATACGCAGTATTTT.

The chain carries TRBV6-6 and TRBJ2-1, with D possibly matching TRBD1 (6 bases). Gene TRBJ2-7 matches the end of the DNA better, so the J call may be wrong. The germline gives CDR1 MNHNY, CDR2 SVGAGI (reference sequence). The CDR3 spans 15 residues. The DNA for the CDR3 is TGTGCCAGCAGTTACTCGACCCACCAGGGGCACGAGCAGTACTTC. Its protein is CASSYSTHQGHEQYF.

The J gene is TRBJ2-1, the V gene TRBV6-1; 10 nucleotides align to TRBD2. The J call may be faulty, since TRBJ2-5 better matches the DNA end. This CDR3 has 15 residues. Germline V lookup: CDR1 MNHNS, CDR2 SASEGT. Here the CDR3 reads CASSIAGGSQETQYF. The CDR3 nucleotides are TGTGCCAGCAGTATAGCGGGAGGCAGTCAAGAGACCCAGTACTTC.

V gene TRBV11-2 combines with J gene TRBJ2-7; D is unclear. This CDR3 has 14 amino acids. V shed 2 bases and J shed 2 bases, with 10 bases lying between them. CDR1 and CDR2 (germline): SGHAT, FQNNGV. CDR3 bases: TGTGCCAGCAGCTTACTCGGTAAACCCTACGAGCAGTACTTC. Its protein is CASSLLGKPYEQYF.

The CDR3 spells CASSLATQETQYF. As DNA, the CDR3 is TGTGCCAGCAGCTTAGCGACTCAAGAGACCCAGTACTTC. The chain joins TRBV7-6 to TRBJ2-5, with unresolved D. Per germline, CDR1 SGHVS and CDR2 FNYEAQ. This CDR3 has 13 residues. The ends were cut back, 0 bases at V and 2 bases at J, with 4 bases in the middle.

This sequence joins TRBV7-2 and TRBJ2-5; 10 positions match TRBD1. Germline trimming cut 0 bases from V and 4 bases from J; bases unmatched to any gene: 5. Germline assignment: CDR1 SGHTA and CDR2 FQGNSA. CDR3 size: 16 residues. CDR3 residues: CASSLAGGQGRETQYF. For the CDR3, the DNA is TGTGCCAGCAGCTTAGCGGGGGGACAGGGGCGAGAGACCCAGTACTTC.

The chain recombines TRBV6-1 with TRBJ2-2; 8 bases match TRBD1. Germline V gene data show CDR1 as MNHNS and CDR2 as SASEGT. The CDR3 extends over 15 amino acids. V was clipped by 8 bases and J by 4 bases; unmatched bases: 9. The CDR3 is CASCPWDRTTGELFF. Written as DNA, the CDR3 is TGTGCCAGCTGTCCCTGGGACAGGACCACCGGGGAGCTGTTTTTT.